Below, 19 T cell receptor beta chains from the same sample are listed, as sequenced in a study of cytomegalovirus exposure and HLA in healthy donors. Primers: 60 Vbeta forward and 13 Jbeta reverse. Sequencing was performed with immunoSEQ multiplex PCR; in TCRdb, only in-frame clones are kept and a portion is missing. The sample holds some 160,000 clones, more than 75% seen once. The sequencing sample was made of PBMCs. The origin of the receptors is a young man in good health and CMV-seropositive.

The rearrangement uses TRBV7-6 and TRBJ2-3, with 7 bases lining up with TRBD1. Germline CDR1 SGHVS, CDR2 FNYEAQ. The CDR3 has 15 amino acids. Losses at the gene ends were 4 bases for V and 6 bases for J; bases not matched to a gene: 10. In DNA form, the CDR3 reads TGTGCCAGCAGCTCTGGACAGGTCCGGCGGGATACGCAGTATTTT. Translated, it gives CASSSGQVRRDTQYF. Full variable domain (outside the CDR3, taken from reference TRBV7-6 and TRBJ2-3): GAGVSQSPRYKVTKRGQDVALRCDPISGHVSLYWYRQALGQGPEFLTYFNYEAQQDKSGLPNDRFSAERPEGSISTLTIQRTEQRDSAMYRCASSSGQVRRDTQYFGPGTRLTVL.

This clone appeared a single time. J is TRBJ1-4 and V is TRBV11-2; no definite D call. Trimming took 3 bases from V and 8 from J, leaving 7 bases between them. Germline V gene data show CDR1 as SGHAT and CDR2 as FQNNGV. The CDR3 loop spans 12 amino acids. CDR3 coding DNA: TGTGCCAGCAGCTTGACTAGGGAAAAACTGTTTTTT. Translated, it gives CASSLTREKLFF.

This sequence joins TRBV30 and TRBJ1-1, with 9 bases matching TRBD1. CDR3 size: 16 residues. V lost 4 bases to trimming and J lost 1 base; unmatched junction nucleotides: 10. Looked up from germline, CDR1 is GTSNPN and CDR2 is SVGIG (reference sequence). Written as DNA, the CDR3 is TGTGCCTGGAATGCCTTCGGGACAGGGAAGAACACTGAAGCTTTCTTT. Translation gives CAWNAFGTGKNTEAFF.

The V call is TRBV27, the J call TRBJ1-2; D gene ambiguous. CDR1 MNHEY and CDR2 SMNVEV come from the germline V gene (reference sequence). The CDR3 totals 15 residues. Trimming stripped 2 bases from V and 2 bases from J, with 12 bases between. CDR3 loop: CASSLGGLPNYGYTF. The CDR3 region has the DNA TGTGCCAGCAGTTTAGGAGGCCTTCCAAACTATGGCTACACCTTC.

This sequence joins TRBV7-3 and TRBJ2-2; 8 nucleotides line up with TRBD1. Germline V gene sequence: CDR1 SGHTA, CDR2 FQGTGA. Trimming cost V 3 bases and J 6 bases; bases outside gene matches: 9. This CDR3 region has 16 residues. CDR3 sequence (DNA): TGTGCCAGCAGCTTCCACCGTACACAGGGGGCCGGGGAGCTGTTTTTT. This translates into CASSFHRTQGAGELFF.

The chain couples TRBV19 to TRBJ1-1; D unresolved. The germline V gene encodes CDR1 LNHDA and CDR2 SQIVND (reference sequence). Trimming pared 1 base from V and 6 bases from J, leaving 12 bases between. The CDR3 extends over 14 amino acids. CDR3 in DNA: TGTGCCAGTAGTATAGTGTCAGGCCGGTCTGAAGCTTTCTTT. Translation: CASSIVSGRSEAFF.

This chain connects TRBV5-1 to TRBJ1-1; 7 positions agree with TRBD1. CDR1 and CDR2 from the germline V gene are SGHRS and YFSETQ. This CDR3 has 14 amino acids. The V gene end was trimmed by 1 base and the J gene end by 2 bases; junction bases not matched to a gene: 2. DNA of the CDR3: TGCGCCAGCAGCTTGAGGACAGGAAACACTGAAGCTTTCTTT. It encodes CASSLRTGNTEAFF. The full variable domain, completed using reference TRBV5-1 and TRBJ1-1, is KAGVTQTPRYLIKTRGQQVTLSCSPISGHRSVSWYQQTPGQGLQFLFEYFSETQRNKGNFPGRFSGRQFSNSRSEMNVSTLELGDSALYLCASSLRTGNTEAFFGQGTRLTVV.

This chain connects TRBV7-8 to TRBJ1-1; no clear D gene. The germline V gene encodes CDR1 SGHVS and CDR2 FQNEAQ. Trimming cost V 3 bases and J 0 bases, with 26 bases left between them. The length of the CDR3 is 20 residues. The CDR3 region has the DNA TGTGCCAGCAGCTTTTCGCTAATCAACCGCGGGAACAGCATGAACACTGAAGCTTTCTTT. Translated: CASSFSLINRGNSMNTEAFF.

This chain links TRBV29-1 with TRBJ2-3; maybe TRBD2 (5 bases). Trimming removed 4 bases from V and 6 bases from J, with 5 bases in between. The CDR3 is 10 residues long. In germline, CDR1 is SQVTM, CDR2 ANQGSEA. CDR3 protein: CSVGGDTQYF. CDR3 coding DNA: TGCAGCGTTGGAGGGGATACGCAGTATTTT.

The chain carries TRBV25-1 and TRBJ1-4; D is undetermined. The CDR3 loop spans 13 amino acids. V dropped 6 bases and J dropped 4 bases, with 9 bases sitting between them. The germline gives CDR1 MGHDK, CDR2 SYGVNS. The CDR3 is CASSLVLNEKLFF. In nucleotides, the CDR3 is TGTGCCAGCAGCCTAGTCCTTAATGAAAAACTGTTTTTT.

The rearrangement links TRBV7-8 to TRBJ2-5, with TRBD2 identical over 8 bases. Germline V CDR1 and CDR2: SGHVS, FQNEAQ. The V segment lost 2 bases and the J segment 2 bases; nucleotides outside the gene matches: 7. The CDR3 consists of 16 residues. CDR3 DNA: TGTGCCAGCAGCTTAAGCTGGGCGGGAGGTCAAGAGACCCAGTACTTC. Translating it yields CASSLSWAGGQETQYF.

J is TRBJ1-1 and V is TRBV7-2; D is ambiguous. The CDR3 spans 10 residues. Germline-derived CDR1 and CDR2 are SGHTA and FQGNSA. V lost 1 base and J 10 bases, leaving 4 bases between the germline ends. CDR3 amino acids: CASSLGAAFF. The CDR3 DNA sequence: TGTGCCAGCAGCTTAGGGGCAGCTTTCTTT. Complete variable domain (other parts from reference TRBV7-2 and TRBJ1-1): GAGVSQSPSNKVTEKGKDVELRCDPISGHTALYWYRQSLGQGLEFLIYFQGNSAPDKSGLPSDRFSAERTGGSVSTLTIQRTQQEDSAVYLCASSLGAAFFGQGTRLTVV.

This clone appeared once. This sequence joins TRBV27 and TRBJ2-2; 11 bases match TRBD2. V shed 1 base, J shed 5 bases, and the junction held 18 bases outside the gene matches. This CDR3 comprises 21 residues. CDR1 and CDR2 from the germline V gene are MNHEY and SMNVEV (reference sequence). CDR3 protein: CASSLYEGSRGLAGGTGELFF. The CDR3, as DNA: TGTGCCAGCAGTTTATATGAGGGGTCCAGGGGCTTAGCGGGAGGGACCGGGGAGCTGTTTTTT.

The V call is TRBV5-4, the J call TRBJ1-1; no clear D. V was cut by 0 bases and J by 1 base, with 10 bases left in between. The CDR3 is made up of 15 amino acids. Germline values: CDR1 SGHNT, CDR2 YYREEE (reference sequence). The CDR3: CASSLVEVTNTEAFF. As DNA, the CDR3 is TGTGCCAGCAGCTTGGTCGAGGTAACGAACACTGAAGCTTTCTTT.

Only a few counts were recorded for this clone. This rearrangement joins TRBV6-6 to TRBJ1-1; 7 bases match TRBD1. CDR1 MNHNY and CDR2 SVGAGI come from the germline V gene (reference sequence). The CDR3 is made up of 12 amino acids. V trimming: 6 bases; J trimming: 10 bases; junction bases outside the gene matches: 8. In DNA form, the CDR3 reads TGTGCCAGCAGCCGCCAACAGGGGAGAGCTTTCTTT. Protein sequence: CASSRQQGRAFF.

V and J are TRBV6-8 and TRBJ1-4, with 7 bases matching TRBD1. J lost 5 bases, V lost 5 bases, and 11 bases had no gene match. This CDR3 spans 16 amino acids. Germline CDR1 and CDR2: MNHGY and SAAAGT. The CDR3 nucleotides read TGTGCCAGCAGTATCCACAGGGGTCTGAGAAATGAAAAACTGTTTTTT. Its protein product is CASSIHRGLRNEKLFF.

The chain uses TRBV6-1 and TRBJ2-7; 7 bases agree with TRBD2. CDR1 and CDR2 (germline): MNHNS, SASEGT. Losses at the gene ends were 0 bases for V and 5 bases for J; bases not matched to a gene: 4. The CDR3 contains 14 residues. The CDR3 protein is CASSEARESDEQYF. Here the CDR3 DNA reads TGTGCCAGCAGTGAAGCGCGGGAGTCTGACGAGCAGTACTTC.

This CDR3 reads CASSPWEGVPNEQFF. DNA for the CDR3: TGTGCCAGCAGCCCCTGGGAGGGAGTACCCAATGAGCAGTTCTTC. The chain carries TRBV6-1 and TRBJ2-1; 7 bases line up with TRBD2. Germline V CDR1 and CDR2: MNHNS, SASEGT. The ends lost 6 bases at V and 6 bases at J; junction bases unmatched: 11. The CDR3 is made up of 15 amino acids.

The sample holds a few counts of this clone. The V and J genes are TRBV2 and TRBJ2-7; 8 bases line up with TRBD1. The ends lost 3 bases at V and 6 bases at J; junction bases unmatched: 4. Germline CDR1 SNHLY, CDR2 FYNNEI. The length of the CDR3 is 13 residues. CDR3 DNA: TGTGCCAGCAGTGAGGGACAGGCGGGCGAGCAGTACGTC. Amino acid sequence: CASSEGQAGEQYV.